This T cell receptor beta chain is drawn from a study of blood T cell repertoires in COVID-19. About the research overall: Spain, Italy and the United States supplied samples that represented acute and convalescent COVID-19. PBMCs, B-cell-depleted T cells, or T cells provided the cDNA or gDNA that made up the material.

In the authors' workflow: Estimation of nucleated cell counts was performed using reference gene primer amplification. Clones were read by immunoSEQ multiplex PCR, and TCRdb kept only the in-frame ones, dropping some. V and J calls and clone size are those listed in that table; D and trimming were worked out from the DNA. The data show some 140,000 clones, around 79% seen once. CDR3 length: 17 residues. The junction had 7 bases not matched to a gene; V was cut back by 5 bases and J by 1 base. The V gene's germline CDR1 is SGHRS and CDR2 YFSETQ. The TCR sequence derives from a man aged 55 to 70 with acute or convalescent COVID-19. The V gene is TRBV5-1, the J gene TRBJ2-5; 14 bases match TRBD2. The source material was peripheral blood. The CDR3 region has the DNA TGCGCCAGCAGACCCGGGACTAGCGGGAGCCTCCAAGAGACCCAGTACTTC. Translated: CASRPGTSGSLQETQYF. Filled out from reference TRBV5-1 and TRBJ2-5, the complete variable domain reads KAGVTQTPRYLIKTRGQQVTLSCSPISGHRSVSWYQQTPGQGLQFLFEYFSETQRNKGNFPGRFSGRQFSNSRSEMNVSTLELGDSALYLCASRPGTSGSLQETQYFGPGTRLLVL.